Following are 5 T cell receptor beta chains from one sample sequenced in a study of CD8+ T cells in alopecia areata. After isolation, RNA underwent reverse transcription to generate cDNA as the sequencing template. This table comes from immunoSEQ multiplex PCR, and its TCRdb copy is limited to in-frame clones, with some not included. The sample gives around 150,000 clones, roughly 58% of which show up once; 36% is in the top ten. Specimen: CD8+ T cells sorted from blood. The receptors derive from a human donor in good health.

Remarks on this clone: The germline gene is not matched at one end of the junction; a read error may be the cause. The chain combines TRBV10-3 with TRBJ2-3, with D unresolved. The germline V gene encodes CDR1 ENHRY and CDR2 SYGVKD. The CDR3 is made up of 15 amino acids. The CDR3 DNA follows: TGTGCCAGCAGTTACTCCCTGGAAGACACAGATACGCAGTATTTT. Translated, it gives CASSYSLEDTDTQYF.

The chain carries TRBV7-9 and TRBJ1-1; D is ambiguous. The germline V gene has CDR1 SEHNR and CDR2 FQNEAQ (reference sequence). The V end lost 3 bases, the J end lost 7 bases, and 6 bases lay between the germline ends. This CDR3 region has 11 residues. This chain's CDR3 is CASSFVVEAFF. DNA for the CDR3: TGTGCCAGCAGCTTTGTAGTTGAAGCTTTCTTT.

This clone occurred a few times. V and J are TRBV7-9 and TRBJ2-5; D may be TRBD2 (5 bases). V shed 1 base and J shed 7 bases, with 13 bases lying between them. This CDR3 is built from 14 residues. CDR1 and CDR2 (germline): SEHNR, FQNEAQ (reference sequence). The CDR3 reads CASSLVALRGTQYF. For the CDR3, the DNA is TGTGCCAGCAGCTTAGTGGCCCTTCGGGGGACCCAGTACTTC.

The chain uses TRBV14 and TRBJ2-2; 10 bases align to TRBD2. This CDR3 has 19 residues. Germline CDR1 reads SGHDN; CDR2 reads FVKESK. V shed 0 bases, J shed 4 bases, and the junction held 11 bases outside the gene matches. The CDR3 DNA sequence: TGTGCCAGCAGCCAAGATCGCCCTCTACTAGCGGGGTCCACCGGGGAGCTGTTTTTT. It encodes CASSQDRPLLAGSTGELFF.

The chain combines TRBV25-1 with TRBJ2-1, with D possibly being TRBD2 (5 bases). The germline CDR1 and CDR2 sequences are MGHDK and SYGVNS. The germline V and J ends were trimmed by 4 bases and 6 bases, with 13 bases remaining between them. The CDR3 covers 14 residues. The CDR3 spells CASSVSGEGNEQFF. The CDR3 DNA reads TGTGCCAGCAGTGTAAGTGGTGAGGGCAATGAGCAGTTCTTC.